This TCR beta chain originates from a study of blood T cell repertoires in COVID-19. Overall study context: Sites across the United States, Italy and Spain contributed samples from acute and convalescent COVID-19.

Before being deemed recovered, Cohort 3 donors had two negative PCRs, clearance, or symptom resolution. Sequencing was performed with immunoSEQ multiplex PCR; in TCRdb, only in-frame clones are kept and a portion is missing. The sample lists 140,000 to 150,000 clones, around four fifths occurring once. This CDR3 has 20 residues. From germline, CDR1 is LNHDA and CDR2 SQIVND (reference sequence). Trimming took 0 bases from V and 5 from J, leaving 23 bases between them. Input material: PBMCs or T cells enriched from blood (not recorded which). The source of this sequence is a woman between 40 and 55 years old who had recovered from COVID-19. This rearrangement joins TRBV19 to TRBJ1-6; no clear D. The CDR3 coding sequence is TGTGCCAGTAGTATAGATTGGATAGGAGAGTTCGATCTTGATAATTCACCCCTCCACTTT. Encoded protein: CASSIDWIGEFDLDNSPLHF.